The present T cell receptor beta chain was sequenced within a study of T cells in Graves' hyperthyroidism and ophthalmopathy (dated 2019 in TCRdb). Regarding the complete study: Peripheral blood samples were taken at initial diagnosis, before any treatment was given. TCR V-J signatures able to tell the groups apart were searched for in a discovery cohort of 90 to 100 patients, of whom over 40 had Graves' ophthalmopathy and under 65 had stable Graves' hyperthyroidism. Whether ophthalmopathy could be predicted prospectively was tested in an independent validation cohort made up of about 20 hyperthyroidism patients plus 17 patients who later progressed to ophthalmopathy. The 95 to 100 discovery patients were randomly split 7:3 into training and test sets. Thyroid tissue and blood T-cell repertoires from six or seven Graves' hyperthyroidism patients were also compared in the study. After sampling, hyperthyroidism patients received methimazole starting at 30 mg daily, and ophthalmopathy patients received high-dose intravenous methylprednisolone. According to the paper, TCR Vbeta CDR3 sequencing was carried out on more than 120 peripheral blood samples, which came from under 50 ophthalmopathy, about 75 hyperthyroidism and some 17 progressor patients. Results and caveats for the whole study, not just this receptor: Most expanded thyroid clonotypes (frequency above 0.001) were also detected in blood, a finding suggesting that blood repertoires may reflect thyroid immune responses. No statistical method was used to fix the sample size in advance, and group allocation was not hidden from the investigators. A 13 V-J signature model separated ophthalmopathy from stable hyperthyroidism, with 87.88% sensitivity and 81.08% specificity in cross-validation and 80%/75% in testing. In validation, the model predicted progression to ophthalmopathy a median of about 6.8 months before onset, with roughly 71% sensitivity and 72.22% specificity.

The TCR beta CDR3 regions were amplified from RNA transcripts. The TCR CDR3 was subjected to a first round of RT-PCR using the HTBI primer set and the Qiagen OneStep RT-PCR kit. Libraries were constructed in a second round of multiplex PCR, after which size selection and purification were performed. The libraries were sequenced on an Illumina HiSeq2000 using paired-end 100 bp reads. The paper's data handling went like this. SOAPnuke was used to process the raw data, with reads discarded if the reads contained adapters or uncalled bases, had a mean Phred below 15, or lacked an exact constant-primer or identifier match. COPE v1.2.5 was used to merge high-quality paired reads, and clonotypes were defined as unique nucleotide sequences. Clonotypes were aligned to IMGT TRBV, TRBD and TRBJ reference segments using MiTCR v1.1. Only V-J combinations with frequency above 0.0001, covering approximately 99% of repertoires, were analysed. The TCS score was defined as the ratio of F50 (clonal expansion) to E x V (chaos), calculated using BLOSUM62-based TCRdist between CDR3 peptides within each V-J. Welch's t-statistics and random forest reduced 514 V-J features to 10 to 15, which were used in a naive Bayes classifier (R e1071). The Morisita-Horn index was used to measure how similar the thyroid and blood repertoires were. TCRdb itself trimmed the public reads at Q25 with fastp, ran MiXCR and retained productive beta chains. Every distinct CDR3 protein forms one entry, paired with its most common genes and DNA. TCRdb, rather than the study authors, made the V and J calls. The sample table contains 800,000 or so distinct CDR3 sequences; only one count was recorded for around 38% of them. 8% to 9% of the sample lies in the top ten.

Concerning this clonotype: Its antigen remains unidentified. One base away there is no much larger clone; base qualities are not given.

A patient counted as having stable Graves' hyperthyroidism if no progression to ophthalmopathy occurred over 18 months of follow-up. Hyperthyroidism patients were aged 18 to 65 years and newly diagnosed, with disease duration of less than 2 months. Any patient with an uncontrolled infection, another autoimmune disease, pregnancy or lactation was excluded. Diagnoses relied on clinical symptoms, serum thyroxine and TRAb, thyroid ultrasound and orbital computed tomography. PBMCs were isolated from 10 ml of fresh peripheral blood by Ficoll-Paque density gradient centrifugation. Total RNA was extracted using Trizol reagent, and RNA quality was assessed on an Agilent 2100 Bioanalyzer. Sequencing was done on a sample of blood. This TCR was sampled from a man between 18 and 29 years old with Graves' hyperthyroidism.

The nucleotide sequence is TGTGCCAGCACCCCGACCGGGACGCCGGGGACCGGGGAGCTGTTTTTT. Its protein reads: CASTPTGTPGTGELFF. The chain couples TRBV7-9 to TRBJ2-2; the D gene is perhaps TRBD1 or TRBD2, as each covers 5 bases. CDR1 and CDR2 (SEHNR, FQNEAQ) derive from the germline V gene (reference sequence). Measured from the cysteine to the phenylalanine, the CDR3 is 16 residues long. Kept here is only the CDR3 DNA, which spans 48 bases and is read in frame from base 1. V sheds 7 bases and J sheds 5 bases, leaving 20 bases between their ends.